The sequence of this T cell receptor (beta chain) was determined in a study of identical twins (dated by TCRdb to the mid-2010s). General notes on the study: To test whether fetal clonotypes persist, the study used deep sequencing on TCR alpha and beta repertoires from monozygotic twins, unrelated adults of various ages, and cord blood. To rule out contamination, replicate twin experiments were performed at different times with different library preparation protocols. The research as a whole found: Excess twin sharing in beta out-of-frame sequences was weaker because fewer shared sequences lowered the signal-to-noise ratio. Out-of-frame TCR alpha sequences shared between twins showed an excess of low generation-probability sequences compared with coincidental sharing between unrelated individuals. Because the same donors could not be followed over many years, conclusions were based on cross-sectional statistical analysis. Fewer insertions were carried by abundant cord blood beta clonotypes, a similar but weaker trend appeared in young adult naive repertoires, and no such trend appeared in memory repertoires. Invariant T cells such as MAIT and iNKT could partly confound zero-insertion analyses, though diverse VJ usage argued against this for most clonotypes. In monozygotic twins, out-of-frame TCR alpha sharing was systematically underestimated by recombination models, although the models agreed with sharing between unrelated individuals.

Every donor was a healthy Caucasian. The twin cohort consisted of three pairs of female monozygotic twins, all aged about 18 to 29 years. RNA for TCR libraries was isolated from peripheral blood mononuclear cells. Receptor amplification or capture employed 5' RACE. TCRdb records Illumina HiSeq 2000 as the sequencer. Template switching introduced a universal primer binding site; the final cDNA contained a unique molecular identifier, enabling accurate counting of TCR cDNA molecules. Specific primers in the conserved constant-segment region were used to synthesize first-strand cDNA for the TCR alpha and beta chains. Each cDNA library was double barcoded, with a SMART-Mk sample barcode plus Illumina barcodes, to control for contamination. TruSeq adapter sequences and Illumina sample barcodes were added in two successive PCR steps. Sequencing of the TCR alpha and beta cDNA libraries was done on the Illumina HiSeq platform using custom primers. In the source study's methods: Raw reads were processed with MiGEC to extract unique molecular identifiers, and MiXCR was used to determine CDR3 positions. Recombination models were inferred per individual with the repgenHMM and IGoR tools using an EM algorithm. Shared clonotypes were analyzed with the tcR package in R, and sharing was normalized by the product of cloneset sizes. To study raw recombination free of thymic and clonal selection effects, out-of-frame nonproductive sequences were analyzed. The public reads were reanalyzed by TCRdb: fastp trimming at Q25, MiXCR alignment, in-frame beta chains only. When rows share a CDR3 protein, they turn into one entry using the most common DNA and genes. It is TCRdb's table, rather than the study itself, that gives the V and J calls and clone size. This sample is represented by fewer than 650,000 distinct CDR3 sequences; just under 10% of them were singletons. The ten most abundant clones make up approximately 3.2% of the sample.

Regarding this clonotype: Its antigen is unknown. Base qualities are not recorded, but no much larger clone differs from it by a single base.

The sample was also reused in another study, on yellow fever vaccine responses in identical twins. From that second study: The authors reported that the T cell response to vaccination in identical twins appeared partly convergent and partly personalized. The study precisely tracked vaccine-responding T cell clones in identical twins.

The sequence was collected from a woman aged 18-30 years in good health. Source material: PBMCs.

The base sequence is TGTGCCAGCAGCCAAGGGGACAGGCAGGGCATTCAGTACTTC. It specifies CASSQGDRQGIQYF. The chain is assembled from TRBV4-2 and TRBJ2-4, with 8 middle bases fitting TRBD1. Counted from cysteine to phenylalanine, this CDR3 has 14 amino acids. The retained sequence is limited to the CDR3, 42 bases, with the frame set at the first base. V is pruned by 1 base and J by 9 bases, leaving 5 bases of the junction without a gene match. The germline V gene encodes CDR1 LGHNA and CDR2 YNFKEQ.